This T cell receptor beta chain is drawn from a study of shared clonotypes between healthy human individuals. Study-wide points: As a rule, naive subsets had a larger estimated richness than memory subsets. Donor scarcity curtailed the genetic and exposure-history diversity represented herein.

A CD45RA+ naive subset and a CD45RA-negative memory subset were split from CD4+ cells. The protocol was immunoSEQ multiplex PCR, while the TCRdb copy is restricted to in-frame clones and leaves out a portion. The data contain around 2.5 million clones, 93% of them seen just once; the ten biggest clones take up 0.36%. The junction had 8 bases not matched to a gene; V was cut back by 4 bases and J by 1 base. The CDR3 covers 16 residues. Germline CDR1 and CDR2: GTSNPN and SVGIG (reference sequence). A remark on this clone: Its antigen is not identified.

The chain has TRBV30 and TRBJ2-4; 9 bases agree with TRBD2. The sequenced material came from naive CD4+ T cells from PBMCs. The subset was: CD45RA+ positively selected. The sequence derives from a young man in good health. Some clones in this sample may be carry-over from other donors' samples. The CDR3: CAWNTFAGGAKNIQYF. The CDR3 DNA follows: TGTGCCTGGAATACCTTTGCGGGAGGGGCCAAAAACATTCAGTACTTC.